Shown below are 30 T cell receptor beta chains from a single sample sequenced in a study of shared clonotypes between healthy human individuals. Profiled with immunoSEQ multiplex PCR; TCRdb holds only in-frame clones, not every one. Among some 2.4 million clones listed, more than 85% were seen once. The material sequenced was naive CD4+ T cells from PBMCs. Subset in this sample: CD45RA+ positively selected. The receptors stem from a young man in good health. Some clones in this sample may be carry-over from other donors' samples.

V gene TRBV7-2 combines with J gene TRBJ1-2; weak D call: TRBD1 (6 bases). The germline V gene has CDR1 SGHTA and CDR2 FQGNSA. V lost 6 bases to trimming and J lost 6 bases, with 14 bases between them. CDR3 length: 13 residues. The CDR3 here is CASSPAPGDGYTF. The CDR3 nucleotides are TGTGCCAGCAGTCCAGCACCAGGGGATGGCTACACCTTC.

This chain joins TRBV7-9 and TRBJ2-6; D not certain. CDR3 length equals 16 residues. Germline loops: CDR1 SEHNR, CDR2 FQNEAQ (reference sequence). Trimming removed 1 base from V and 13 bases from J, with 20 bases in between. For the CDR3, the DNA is TGTGCCAGCAGCTTAGGAGGTAGGGCCGGTGGCAGAGTCCTGACTTTC. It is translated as CASSLGGRAGGRVLTF.

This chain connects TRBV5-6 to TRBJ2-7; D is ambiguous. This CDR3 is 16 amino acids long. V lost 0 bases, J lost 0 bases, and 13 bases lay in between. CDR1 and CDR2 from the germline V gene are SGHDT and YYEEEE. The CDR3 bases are TGTGCCAGCAGCTTGGGTTGGGGTCCATCCTCCTACGAGCAGTACTTC. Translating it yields CASSLGWGPSSYEQYF. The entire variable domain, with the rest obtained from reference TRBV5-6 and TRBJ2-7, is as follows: DAGVTQSPTHLIKTRGQQVTLRCSPKSGHDTVSWYQQALGQGPQFIFQYYEEEERQRGNFPDRFSGHQFPNYSSELNVNALLLGDSALYLCASSLGWGPSSYEQYFGPGTRLTVT.

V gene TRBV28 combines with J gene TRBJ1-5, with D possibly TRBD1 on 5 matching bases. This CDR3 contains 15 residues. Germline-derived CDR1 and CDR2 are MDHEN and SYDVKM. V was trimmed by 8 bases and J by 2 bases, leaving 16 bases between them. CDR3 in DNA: TGTGCCAGCCTACCGGGGGGGTTTCGCAATCAGCCCCAGCATTTT. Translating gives CASLPGGFRNQPQHF. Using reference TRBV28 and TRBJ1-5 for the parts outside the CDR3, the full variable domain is DVKVTQSSRYLVKRTGEKVFLECVQDMDHENMFWYRQDPGLGLRLIYFSYDVKMKEKGDIPEGYSVSREKKERFSLILESASTNQTSMYLCASLPGGFRNQPQHFGDGTRLSIL.

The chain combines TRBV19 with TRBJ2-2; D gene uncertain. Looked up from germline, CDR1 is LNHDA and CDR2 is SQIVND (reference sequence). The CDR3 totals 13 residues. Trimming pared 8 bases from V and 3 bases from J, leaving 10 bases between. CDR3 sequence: CASPKIDTGELFF. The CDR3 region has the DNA TGTGCCAGTCCTAAGATCGACACCGGGGAGCTGTTTTTT.

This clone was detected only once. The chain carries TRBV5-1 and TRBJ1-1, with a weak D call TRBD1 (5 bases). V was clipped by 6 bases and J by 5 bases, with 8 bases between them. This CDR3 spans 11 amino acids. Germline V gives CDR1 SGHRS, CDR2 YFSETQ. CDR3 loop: CASKGETEAFF. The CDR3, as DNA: TGCGCCAGCAAAGGGGAGACTGAAGCTTTCTTT.

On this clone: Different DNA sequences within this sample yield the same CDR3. The CDR3 DNA sequence: TGTGCCAGTAGTATAGACCGAGTCAATGAGCAGTTCTTC. It encodes CASSIDRVNEQFF. The chain employs TRBV19 and TRBJ2-1; no clear D gene. This CDR3 is 13 amino acids long. Deletions cut 0 bases from V and 6 bases from J, with 6 bases between. Germline loops: CDR1 LNHDA, CDR2 SQIVND (reference sequence).

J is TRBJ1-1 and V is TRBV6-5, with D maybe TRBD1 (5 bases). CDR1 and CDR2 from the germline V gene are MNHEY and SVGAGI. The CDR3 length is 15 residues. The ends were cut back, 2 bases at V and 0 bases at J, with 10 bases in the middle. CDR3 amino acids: CASSYPSRVNTEAFF. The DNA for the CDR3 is TGTGCCAGCAGTTACCCGTCCAGGGTGAACACTGAAGCTTTCTTT.

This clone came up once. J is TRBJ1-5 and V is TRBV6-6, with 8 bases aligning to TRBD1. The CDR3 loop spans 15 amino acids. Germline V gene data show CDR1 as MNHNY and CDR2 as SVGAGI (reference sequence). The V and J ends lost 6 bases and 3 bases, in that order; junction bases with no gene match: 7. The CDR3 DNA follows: TGTGCCAGCAGCCTAGACAGGGGCTTCAATCAGCCCCAGCATTTT. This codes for CASSLDRGFNQPQHF.

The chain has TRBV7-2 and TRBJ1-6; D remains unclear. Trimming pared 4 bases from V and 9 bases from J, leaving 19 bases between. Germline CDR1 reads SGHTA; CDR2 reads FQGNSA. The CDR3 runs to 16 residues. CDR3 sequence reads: CASSSTPTQTGSPLHF. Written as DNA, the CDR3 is TGTGCCAGCAGCTCGACTCCTACCCAGACGGGTTCACCCCTCCACTTT.

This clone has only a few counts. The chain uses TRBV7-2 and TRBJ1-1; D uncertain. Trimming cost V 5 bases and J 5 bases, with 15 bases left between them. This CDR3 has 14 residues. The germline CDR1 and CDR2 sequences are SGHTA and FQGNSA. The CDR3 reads CASSHLRAGTEAFF. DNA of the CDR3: TGTGCCAGCAGCCATCTCCGGGCTGGGACTGAAGCTTTCTTT.

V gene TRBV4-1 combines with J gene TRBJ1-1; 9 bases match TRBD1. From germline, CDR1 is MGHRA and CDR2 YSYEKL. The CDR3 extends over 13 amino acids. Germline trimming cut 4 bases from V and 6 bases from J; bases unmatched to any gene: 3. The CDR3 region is CASSRQGGSEAFF. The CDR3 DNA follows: TGCGCCAGCAGCCGACAGGGGGGATCTGAAGCTTTCTTT.

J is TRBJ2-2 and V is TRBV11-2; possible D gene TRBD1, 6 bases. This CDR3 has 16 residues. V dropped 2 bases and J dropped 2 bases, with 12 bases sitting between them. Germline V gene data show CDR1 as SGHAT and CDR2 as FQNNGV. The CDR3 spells CASSLFRDTNTGELFF. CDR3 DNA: TGTGCCAGCAGCTTATTCCGGGACACCAACACCGGGGAGCTGTTTTTT. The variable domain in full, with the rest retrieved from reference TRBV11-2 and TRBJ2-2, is EAGVAQSPRYKIIEKRQSVAFWCNPISGHATLYWYQQILGQGPKLLIQFQNNGVVDDSQLPKDRFSAERLKGVDSTLKIQPAKLEDSAVYLCASSLFRDTNTGELFFGEGSRLTVL.

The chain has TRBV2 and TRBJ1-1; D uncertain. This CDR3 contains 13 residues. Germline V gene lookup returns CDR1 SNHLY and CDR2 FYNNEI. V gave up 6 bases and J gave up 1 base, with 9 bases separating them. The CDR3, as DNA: TGTGCCAGCAGGATCAGTCAGAACACTGAAGCTTTCTTT. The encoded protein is CASRISQNTEAFF.

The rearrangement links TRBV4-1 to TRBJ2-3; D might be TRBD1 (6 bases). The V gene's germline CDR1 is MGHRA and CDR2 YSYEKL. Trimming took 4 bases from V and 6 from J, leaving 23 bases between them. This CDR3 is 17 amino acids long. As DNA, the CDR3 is TGCGCCAGCAGCCCGTCTCGGTCAGGGGCCCATGGGGATACGCAGTATTTT. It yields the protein CASSPSRSGAHGDTQYF.

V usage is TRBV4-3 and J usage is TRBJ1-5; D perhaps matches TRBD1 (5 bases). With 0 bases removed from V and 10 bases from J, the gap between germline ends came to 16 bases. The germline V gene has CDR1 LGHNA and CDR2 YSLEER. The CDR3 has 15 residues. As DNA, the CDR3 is TGCGCCAGCAGCCAAGATCTGGGAGGGGTAGGACCCCAGCATTTT. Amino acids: CASSQDLGGVGPQHF.

CDR3 amino acids: CASNGGPNQPQHF. CDR3 DNA: TGTGCCAGCAATGGGGGGCCCAATCAGCCCCAGCATTTT. The chain carries TRBV27 and TRBJ1-5; weak D call: TRBD1 (6 bases). Germline V gene sequence: CDR1 MNHEY, CDR2 SMNVEV (reference sequence). This CDR3 has 13 residues. Deletions cut 7 bases from V and 3 bases from J, with 10 bases between.

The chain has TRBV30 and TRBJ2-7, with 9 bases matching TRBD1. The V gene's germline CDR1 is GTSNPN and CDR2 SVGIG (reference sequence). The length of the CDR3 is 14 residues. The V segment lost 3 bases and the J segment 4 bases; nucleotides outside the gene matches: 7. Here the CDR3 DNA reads TGTGCCTGGAGACCGGGACAGGGCATGTACGAGCAGTACTTC. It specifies CAWRPGQGMYEQYF.

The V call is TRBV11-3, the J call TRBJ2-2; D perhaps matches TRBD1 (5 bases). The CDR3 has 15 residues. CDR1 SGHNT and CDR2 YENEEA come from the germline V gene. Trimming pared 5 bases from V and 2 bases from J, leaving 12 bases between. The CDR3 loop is CASSRDSFNTGELFF. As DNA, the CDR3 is TGTGCCAGCAGCCGAGACAGCTTCAACACCGGGGAGCTGTTTTTT.

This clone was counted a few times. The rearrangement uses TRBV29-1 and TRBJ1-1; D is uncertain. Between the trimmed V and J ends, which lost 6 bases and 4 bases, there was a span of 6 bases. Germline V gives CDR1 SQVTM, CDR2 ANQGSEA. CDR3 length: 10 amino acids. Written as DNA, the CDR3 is TGCAGCGTACGGAGCACTGAAGCTTTCTTT. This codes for CSVRSTEAFF.

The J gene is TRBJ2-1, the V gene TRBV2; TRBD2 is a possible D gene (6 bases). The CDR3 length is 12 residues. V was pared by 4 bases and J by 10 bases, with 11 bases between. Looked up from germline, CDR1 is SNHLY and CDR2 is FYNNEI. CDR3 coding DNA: TGTGCCAGCAGTGGGGCGGGAAAGGAGCAGTTCTTC. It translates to CASSGAGKEQFF.

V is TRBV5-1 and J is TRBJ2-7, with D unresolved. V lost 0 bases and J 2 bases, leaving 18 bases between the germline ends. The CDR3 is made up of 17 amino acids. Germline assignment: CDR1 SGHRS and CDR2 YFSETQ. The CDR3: CASSLDVQFGFAYEQYF. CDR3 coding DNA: TGCGCCAGCAGCTTGGACGTCCAGTTCGGGTTTGCCTACGAGCAGTACTTC.

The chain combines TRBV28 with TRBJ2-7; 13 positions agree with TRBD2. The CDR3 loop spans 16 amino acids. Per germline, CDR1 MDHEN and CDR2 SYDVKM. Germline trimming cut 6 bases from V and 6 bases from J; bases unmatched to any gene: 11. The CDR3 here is CASRPPGLAGEGEQYF. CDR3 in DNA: TGTGCCAGCAGACCCCCCGGACTAGCGGGAGAAGGCGAGCAGTACTTC.

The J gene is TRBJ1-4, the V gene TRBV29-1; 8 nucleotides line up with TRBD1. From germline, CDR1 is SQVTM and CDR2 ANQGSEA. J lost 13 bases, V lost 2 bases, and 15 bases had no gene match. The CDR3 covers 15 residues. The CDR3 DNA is TGCAGCGTTGAATTAATAGGAGGACAGGGTGAGGGACTGTTTTTT. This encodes CSVELIGGQGEGLFF. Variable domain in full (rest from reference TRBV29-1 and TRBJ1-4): SAVISQKPSRDICQRGTSLTIQCQVDSQVTMMFWYRQQPGQSLTLIATANQGSEATYESGFVIDKFPISRPNLTFSTLTVSNMSPEDSSIYLCSVELIGGQGEGLFFGSGTQLSVL.

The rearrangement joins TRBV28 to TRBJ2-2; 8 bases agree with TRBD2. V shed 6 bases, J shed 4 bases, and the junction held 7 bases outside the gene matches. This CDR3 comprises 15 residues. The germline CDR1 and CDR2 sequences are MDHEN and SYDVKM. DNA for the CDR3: TGTGCCAGCAGGGCGGGAGGAGTATTCACCGGGGAGCTGTTTTTT. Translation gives CASRAGGVFTGELFF.

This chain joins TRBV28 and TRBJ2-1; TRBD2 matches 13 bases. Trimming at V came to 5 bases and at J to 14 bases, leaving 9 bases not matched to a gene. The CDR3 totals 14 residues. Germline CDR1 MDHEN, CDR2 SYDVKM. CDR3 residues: CASSPRTSGSGKFF. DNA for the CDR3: TGTGCCAGCAGTCCAAGGACTAGCGGGAGTGGGAAGTTCTTC. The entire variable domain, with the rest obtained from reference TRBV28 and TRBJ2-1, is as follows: DVKVTQSSRYLVKRTGEKVFLECVQDMDHENMFWYRQDPGLGLRLIYFSYDVKMKEKGDIPEGYSVSREKKERFSLILESASTNQTSMYLCASSPRTSGSGKFFGPGTRLTVL.

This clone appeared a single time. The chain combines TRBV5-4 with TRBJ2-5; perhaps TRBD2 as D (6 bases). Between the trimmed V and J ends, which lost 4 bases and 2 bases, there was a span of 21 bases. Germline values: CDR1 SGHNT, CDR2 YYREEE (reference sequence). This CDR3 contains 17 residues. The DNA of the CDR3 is TGTGCCAGCAGCAGGCATCCTAGCGAAAAAACGCAAGAGACCCAGTACTTC. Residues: CASSRHPSEKTQETQYF. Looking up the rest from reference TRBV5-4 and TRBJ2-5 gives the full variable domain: ETGVTQSPTHLIKTRGQQVTLRCSSQSGHNTVSWYQQALGQGPQFIFQYYREEENGRGNFPPRFSGLQFPNYSSELNVNALELDDSALYLCASSRHPSEKTQETQYFGPGTRLLVL.

Here the CDR3 reads CASSEFRSRAKETQYF. CDR3 DNA: TGTGCCAGCAGTGAGTTTCGCTCCCGAGCCAAAGAGACCCAGTACTTC. The chain employs TRBV2 and TRBJ2-5; D uncertain. Germline CDR1 SNHLY, CDR2 FYNNEI. The CDR3 extends over 16 amino acids. V lost 3 bases to trimming and J lost 3 bases, with 17 bases between them.

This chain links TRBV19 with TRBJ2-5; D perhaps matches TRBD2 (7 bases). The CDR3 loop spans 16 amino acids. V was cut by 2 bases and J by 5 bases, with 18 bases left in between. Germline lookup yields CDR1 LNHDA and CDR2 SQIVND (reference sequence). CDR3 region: CASSISAGAGWETQYF. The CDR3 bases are TGTGCCAGTAGTATATCCGCGGGGGCCGGATGGGAGACCCAGTACTTC.

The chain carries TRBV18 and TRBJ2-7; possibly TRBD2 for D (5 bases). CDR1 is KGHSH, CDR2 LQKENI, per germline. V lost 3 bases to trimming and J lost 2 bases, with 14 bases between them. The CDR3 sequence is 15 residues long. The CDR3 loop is CASSPTPGFTYEQYF. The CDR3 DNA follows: TGTGCCAGCTCACCGACCCCGGGATTTACCTACGAGCAGTACTTC.